This T cell receptor (beta chain) was captured by sequencing in a study of CD8 T cells in Susac syndrome. Overall study: Patients with Susac syndrome who were sequenced included about 6 with active disease and roughly eight in remission. Patients with Susac syndrome were therapy-naive, on corticosteroids, or on intravenous immunoglobulin alone at the time that blood was drawn.

RNA was extracted with the RNeasy kit, and a quantity of about 0.45 to 1 ug was reverse transcribed using random hexamers. Amplification of TCR beta CDR3 was carried out by immunoSEQ multiplex PCR, which covered 54 Vbeta and 13 Jbeta segments. MiXCR, applied by TCRdb to the immunoSEQ multiplex PCR reads, yields one record per CDR3 protein. The data hold some 130,000 distinct CDR3 sequences, with 95% observed a single time. From blood CD8+ and CD4+ T cells, TCR beta sequences were generated. This CDR3 contains 12 residues. Trimming pared 6 bases from V and 8 bases from J, leaving 14 bases between. Germline CDR1 reads DFQATT; CDR2 reads SNEGSKA (reference sequence).

Sequenced material: CD8+ T cells from PBMCs. The J gene is TRBJ2-1, the V gene TRBV20-1; weak D call: TRBD2 (5 bases). The source is a human donor with Susac syndrome. CDR3 DNA sequence: TGCAGTGCGCCGGACGGGCGGGATGAGCAGTTCTTC. Protein sequence: CSAPDGRDEQFF.